Listed below are T cell receptor beta chains from one sample, sequenced in a study of cytomegalovirus exposure and HLA in healthy donors. The repertoire was sequenced with immunoSEQ multiplex PCR; TCRdb's copy has only in-frame clones and lacks some. Here the sample spans more than 85,000 clones, approximately 68% being singletons. Specimen: PBMCs. The receptors here all came from a woman under 30 in good health and CMV-seropositive. CDR3s include the opening cysteine and the closing phenylalanine or tryptophan. A D gene is named only where the DNA matches it firmly. Size values are once, few and many counts, or a class for expanded clones, and some rows have none.

d_call: TRBD1
j_call: TRBJ1-2
v_call: TRBV28
clone_size: few
cdr3_nt: TGTGCCAGCAGTCGAGGGCACAGGGGGCTTTGGTATGGCTACACCTTC
cdr3_aa: CASSRGHRGLWYGYTF

d_call: -
j_call: TRBJ1-5
v_call: TRBV19
clone_size: -
cdr3_nt: TGTGCCAGTAGTATCGGGAGGGACTCGGCGCCCCAGCATTTT
cdr3_aa: CASSIGRDSAPQHF

d_call: TRBD2
j_call: TRBJ2-1
v_call: TRBV7-2
clone_size: -
cdr3_nt: TGTGCCAGCAGCGAAACCGGGACTAGCGGGGTTGAGCAGTTCTTC
cdr3_aa: CASSETGTSGVEQFF

d_call: TRBD2
j_call: TRBJ2-1
v_call: TRBV4-3
clone_size: once
cdr3_nt: TGCGCCAGCAGCCAAGGGGGACTAGTTGCTGAGCAGTTCTTC
cdr3_aa: CASSQGGLVAEQFF

d_call: -
j_call: TRBJ2-4
v_call: TRBV30
clone_size: few
cdr3_nt: TGTGCCTGGAGAGAAGGAGGGCCCCAGTACTTC
cdr3_aa: CAWREGGPQYF

d_call: -
j_call: TRBJ1-5
v_call: TRBV2
clone_size: few
cdr3_nt: TGTGCCAGCAGTGAAGCGGTACAGGGTTCCCAGCATTTT
cdr3_aa: CASSEAVQGSQHF

d_call: -
j_call: TRBJ2-7
v_call: TRBV4-3
clone_size: -
cdr3_nt: TGCGCCAGCAGCCAGGGGGACACCATCTACGAGCAGTACTTC
cdr3_aa: CASSQGDTIYEQYF

d_call: -
j_call: TRBJ2-3
v_call: TRBV7-9
clone_size: -
cdr3_nt: TGTGCCAGCAGCTTATCACAGGGTGCAGATACGCAGTATTTT
cdr3_aa: CASSLSQGADTQYF

d_call: -
j_call: TRBJ1-1
v_call: TRBV7-2
clone_size: -
cdr3_nt: TGTGCCAGCAGCTTAGGGAGCACTGAAGCTTTCTTT
cdr3_aa: CASSLGSTEAFF

d_call: -
j_call: TRBJ2-5
v_call: TRBV6-5
clone_size: -
cdr3_nt: TGTGCCAGCAGCCGGACATGGGGAGAGACCCAGTACTTC
cdr3_aa: CASSRTWGETQYF

d_call: -
j_call: TRBJ1-4
v_call: TRBV6-5
clone_size: -
cdr3_nt: TGTGCCACGGGAGCAACTAATGAAAAACTGTTTTTT
cdr3_aa: CATGATNEKLFF

d_call: TRBD1
j_call: TRBJ2-7
v_call: TRBV9
clone_size: -
cdr3_nt: TGTGCCAGCAGCGCTGGGACAGGGGTAACCTACGAGCAGTACTTC
cdr3_aa: CASSAGTGVTYEQYF

d_call: TRBD2
j_call: TRBJ2-7
v_call: TRBV29-1
clone_size: once
cdr3_nt: TGCAGCGTTGCTTTAGCGGGCTCCTACGAGCAGTACTTC
cdr3_aa: CSVALAGSYEQYF

d_call: -
j_call: TRBJ2-5
v_call: TRBV7-6
clone_size: -
cdr3_nt: TGTGCCAGCAGCTTAACCGGAGGAGAGACCCAGTACTTC
cdr3_aa: CASSLTGGETQYF

d_call: TRBD2
j_call: TRBJ2-3
v_call: TRBV5-6
clone_size: -
cdr3_nt: TGTGCCAGCAGCTTAAAAAGCGGGGTCACAGATACGCAGTATTTT
cdr3_aa: CASSLKSGVTDTQYF

d_call: TRBD1
j_call: TRBJ1-3
v_call: TRBV30
clone_size: few
cdr3_nt: TGTGCCTGGAGTTCTCCCTGGGGACAGGGAAATGGAAACACCATATATTTT
cdr3_aa: CAWSSPWGQGNGNTIYF

d_call: -
j_call: TRBJ2-7
v_call: TRBV29-1
clone_size: -
cdr3_nt: TGCAGCGTTGAAGGGGCGGGGACCTACGAGCAGTACTTC
cdr3_aa: CSVEGAGTYEQYF

d_call: -
j_call: TRBJ2-5
v_call: TRBV7-2
clone_size: -
cdr3_nt: TGTGCCAGCAGCCCTCAGGTAGAGACCCAGTACTTC
cdr3_aa: CASSPQVETQYF

d_call: -
j_call: TRBJ2-7
v_call: TRBV4-1
clone_size: -
cdr3_nt: TGCGCCAGCAGCCAAGTCCCCGGTGGGGCAGGCTTCTCCTACGAGCAGTACTTC
cdr3_aa: CASSQVPGGAGFSYEQYF

d_call: -
j_call: TRBJ1-2
v_call: TRBV5-5
clone_size: -
cdr3_nt: TGTGCCAGCAGGGCAGCTAACTATGGCTACACCTTC
cdr3_aa: CASRAANYGYTF

d_call: TRBD1
j_call: TRBJ1-5
v_call: TRBV14
clone_size: few
cdr3_nt: TGTGCCAGCAGCCAAACGCCGGGACAGGGCGGCAATCAGCCCCAGCATTTT
cdr3_aa: CASSQTPGQGGNQPQHF

d_call: -
j_call: TRBJ1-5
v_call: TRBV30
clone_size: few
cdr3_nt: TGTGCCTGGAGTGGACAGGCGGGGGGTCAGCCCCAGCATTTT
cdr3_aa: CAWSGQAGGQPQHF

d_call: TRBD1
j_call: TRBJ1-1
v_call: TRBV28
clone_size: few
cdr3_nt: TGTGCCAGCAGTTTCTTGGGACAGTTGAACACTGAAGCTTTCTTT
cdr3_aa: CASSFLGQLNTEAFF

d_call: TRBD1
j_call: TRBJ2-1
v_call: TRBV7-2
clone_size: -
cdr3_nt: TGTGCCAGCAGCGGAGGACAGGTCAATGAGCAGTTCTTC
cdr3_aa: CASSGGQVNEQFF

d_call: -
j_call: TRBJ2-5
v_call: TRBV2
clone_size: -
cdr3_nt: TGTGCCAGCACTACAGGGTTGAAAGAGACCCAGTACTTC
cdr3_aa: CASTTGLKETQYF

d_call: -
j_call: TRBJ2-5
v_call: TRBV7-9
clone_size: -
cdr3_nt: TGTGCCAGCAGCTTAATTCCCTCCCAGGGAGGGACCCAGTACTTC
cdr3_aa: CASSLIPSQGGTQYF

d_call: -
j_call: TRBJ2-7
v_call: TRBV25-1
clone_size: -
cdr3_nt: TGTGCCAGCATTTCGGACTACTCCTACGAGCAGTACTTC
cdr3_aa: CASISDYSYEQYF

d_call: -
j_call: TRBJ2-5
v_call: TRBV28
clone_size: once
cdr3_nt: TGTGCCAGCAGTTTATCCACCCGCCTGGGCAGGGCTACCCCGAAGACCCAGTACTTC
cdr3_aa: CASSLSTRLGRATPKTQYF

d_call: -
j_call: TRBJ2-5
v_call: TRBV27
clone_size: -
cdr3_nt: TGTGCCAGCGCCGGTCGGGGTAAAGGGGAGACCCAGTACTTC
cdr3_aa: CASAGRGKGETQYF